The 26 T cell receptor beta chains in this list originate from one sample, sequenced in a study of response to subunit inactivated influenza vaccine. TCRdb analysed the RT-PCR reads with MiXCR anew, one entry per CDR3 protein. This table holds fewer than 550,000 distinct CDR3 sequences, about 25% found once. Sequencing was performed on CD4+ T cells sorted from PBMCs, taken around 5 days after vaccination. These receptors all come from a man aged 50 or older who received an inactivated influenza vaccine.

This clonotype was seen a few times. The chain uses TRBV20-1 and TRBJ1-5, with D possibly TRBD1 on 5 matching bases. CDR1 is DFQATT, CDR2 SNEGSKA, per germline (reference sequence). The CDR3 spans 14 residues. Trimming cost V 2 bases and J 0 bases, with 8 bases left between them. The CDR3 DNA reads TGCAGTGCTAGAAAGGGGAATAGCAATCAGCCCCAGCATTTT. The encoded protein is CSARKGNSNQPQHF.

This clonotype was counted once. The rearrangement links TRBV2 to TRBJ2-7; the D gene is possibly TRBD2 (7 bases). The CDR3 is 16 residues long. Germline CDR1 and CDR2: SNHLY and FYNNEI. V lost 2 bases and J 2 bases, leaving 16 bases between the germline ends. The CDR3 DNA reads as TGTGCCAGCAGTGAATCGGTCGGGGGGCTCGCCTACGAGCAGTACTTC. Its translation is CASSESVGGLAYEQYF.

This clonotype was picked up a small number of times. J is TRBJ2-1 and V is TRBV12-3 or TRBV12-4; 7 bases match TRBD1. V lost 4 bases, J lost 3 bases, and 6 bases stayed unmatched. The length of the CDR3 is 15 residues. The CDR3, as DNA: TGTGCCAGCAGTTCCGACCGGGACAGCTACAATGAGCAGTTCTTC. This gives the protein CASSSDRDSYNEQFF.

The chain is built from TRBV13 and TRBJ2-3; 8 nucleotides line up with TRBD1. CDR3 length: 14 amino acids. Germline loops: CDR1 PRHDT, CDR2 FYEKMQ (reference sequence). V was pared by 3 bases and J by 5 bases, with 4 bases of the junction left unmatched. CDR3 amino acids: CASSLTGAEDTQYF. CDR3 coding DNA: TGTGCCAGCAGCTTGACAGGGGCTGAAGATACGCAGTATTTT.

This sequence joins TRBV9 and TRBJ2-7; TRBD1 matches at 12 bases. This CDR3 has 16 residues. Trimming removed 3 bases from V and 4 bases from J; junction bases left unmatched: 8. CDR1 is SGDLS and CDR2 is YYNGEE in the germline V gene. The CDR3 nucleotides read TGTGCCAGCAGCGCAGGGACAGGGGGCCGGTGGTACGAGCAGTACTTC. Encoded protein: CASSAGTGGRWYEQYF.

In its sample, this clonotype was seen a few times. CDR3 bases: TGTGCCAGCAGTTCCTCCGGACAGGGGGTTGAGCAGTTCTTC. Its translation is CASSSSGQGVEQFF. The chain links TRBV28 to TRBJ2-1; 10 bases align to TRBD1. J gave up 9 bases and V 4 bases, and 6 bases lay outside the gene matches. There are 14 residues in the CDR3. Per germline, CDR1 MDHEN and CDR2 SYDVKM. Combining the CDR3 with reference TRBV28 and TRBJ2-1 gives the whole variable domain DVKVTQSSRYLVKRTGEKVFLECVQDMDHENMFWYRQDPGLGLRLIYFSYDVKMKEKGDIPEGYSVSREKKERFSLILESASTNQTSMYLCASSSSGQGVEQFFGPGTRLTVL.

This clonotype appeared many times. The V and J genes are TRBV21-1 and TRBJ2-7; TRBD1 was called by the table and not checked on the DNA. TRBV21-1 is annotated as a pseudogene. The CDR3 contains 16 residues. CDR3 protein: CASSTPIHRDTYEQYF. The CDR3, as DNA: TGTGCCAGCAGCACCCCGATTCACAGGGACACCTACGAGCAGTACTTC.

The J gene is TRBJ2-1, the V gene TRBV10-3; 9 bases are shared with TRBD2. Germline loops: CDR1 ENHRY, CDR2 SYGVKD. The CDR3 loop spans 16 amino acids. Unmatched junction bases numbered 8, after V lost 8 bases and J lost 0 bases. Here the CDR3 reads CAIDSGGQSSYNEQFF. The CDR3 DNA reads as TGTGCCATCGATAGCGGGGGCCAGAGCTCCTACAATGAGCAGTTCTTC.

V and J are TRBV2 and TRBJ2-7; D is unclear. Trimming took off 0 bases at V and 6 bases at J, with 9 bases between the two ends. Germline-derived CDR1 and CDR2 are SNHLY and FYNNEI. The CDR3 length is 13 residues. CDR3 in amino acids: CASSEARTSEQYF. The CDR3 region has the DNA TGTGCCAGCAGTGAAGCAAGGACGTCCGAGCAGTACTTC.

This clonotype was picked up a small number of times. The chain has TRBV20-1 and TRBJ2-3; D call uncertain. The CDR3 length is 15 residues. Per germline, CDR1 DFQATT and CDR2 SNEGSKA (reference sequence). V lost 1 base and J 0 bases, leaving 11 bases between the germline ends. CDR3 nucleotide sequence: TGCAGTGCTAGAGTTAGCAGCACTAGCACAGATACGCAGTATTTT. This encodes CSARVSSTSTDTQYF.

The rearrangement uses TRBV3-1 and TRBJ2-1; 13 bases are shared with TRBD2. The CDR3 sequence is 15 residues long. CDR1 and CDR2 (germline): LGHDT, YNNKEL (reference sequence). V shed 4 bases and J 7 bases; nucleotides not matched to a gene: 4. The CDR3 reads CASSPPTSGRNEQFF. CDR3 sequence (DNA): TGTGCCAGCAGCCCACCGACTAGCGGGAGGAATGAGCAGTTCTTC.

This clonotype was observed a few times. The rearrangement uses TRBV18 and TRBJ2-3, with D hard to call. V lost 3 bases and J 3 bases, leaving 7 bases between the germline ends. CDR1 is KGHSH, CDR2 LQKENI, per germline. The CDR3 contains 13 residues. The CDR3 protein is CASSPDLTDTQYF. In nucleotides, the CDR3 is TGTGCCAGCTCACCGGATCTTACAGATACGCAGTATTTT.

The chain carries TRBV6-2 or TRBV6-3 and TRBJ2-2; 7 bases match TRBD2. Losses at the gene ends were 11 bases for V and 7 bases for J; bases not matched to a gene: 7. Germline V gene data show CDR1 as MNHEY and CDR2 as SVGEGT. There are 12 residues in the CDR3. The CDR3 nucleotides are TGTGCCCTTCGGGAGGACAACGGGGAGCTGTTTTTT. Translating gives CALREDNGELFF.

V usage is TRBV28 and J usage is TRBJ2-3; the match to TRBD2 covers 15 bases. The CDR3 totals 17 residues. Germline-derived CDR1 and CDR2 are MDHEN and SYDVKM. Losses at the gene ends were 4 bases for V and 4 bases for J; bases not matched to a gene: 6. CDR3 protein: CASSSPRTSGRADTQYF. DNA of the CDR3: TGTGCCAGCAGTTCTCCTCGGACTAGCGGGAGGGCAGATACGCAGTATTTT.

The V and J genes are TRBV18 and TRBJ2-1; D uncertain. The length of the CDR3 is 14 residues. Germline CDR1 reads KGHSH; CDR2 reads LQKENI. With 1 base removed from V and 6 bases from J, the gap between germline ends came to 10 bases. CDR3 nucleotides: TGTGCCAGCTCACCACTGCCCTCGGCCAATGAGCAGTTCTTC. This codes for CASSPLPSANEQFF. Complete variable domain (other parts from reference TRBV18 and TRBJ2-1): NAGVMQNPRHLVRRRGQEARLRCSPMKGHSHVYWYRQLPEEGLKFMVYLQKENIIDESGMPKERFSAEFPKEGPSILRIQQVVRGDSAAYFCASSPLPSANEQFFGPGTRLTVL.

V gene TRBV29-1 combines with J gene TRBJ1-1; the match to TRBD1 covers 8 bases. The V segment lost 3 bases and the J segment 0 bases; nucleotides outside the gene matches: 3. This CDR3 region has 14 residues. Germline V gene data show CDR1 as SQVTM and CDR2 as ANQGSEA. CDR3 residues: CSVERTGLNTEAFF. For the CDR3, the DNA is TGCAGCGTTGAGAGGACAGGGTTGAACACTGAAGCTTTCTTT.

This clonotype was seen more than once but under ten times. CDR3 amino acids: CSYSIGVGFQETQYF. The CDR3 DNA reads TGCAGCTATTCCATAGGGGTGGGATTCCAAGAGACCCAGTACTTC. The rearrangement uses TRBV29-1 and TRBJ2-5; tentative D call: TRBD1 (5 bases). V lost 8 bases to trimming and J lost 1 base, with 20 bases between them. CDR1 is SQVTM, CDR2 ANQGSEA, per germline. CDR3 length equals 15 residues. Looking up the rest from reference TRBV29-1 and TRBJ2-5 gives the full variable domain: SAVISQKPSRDICQRGTSLTIQCQVDSQVTMMFWYRQQPGQSLTLIATANQGSEATYESGFVIDKFPISRPNLTFSTLTVSNMSPEDSSIYLCSYSIGVGFQETQYFGPGTRLLVL.

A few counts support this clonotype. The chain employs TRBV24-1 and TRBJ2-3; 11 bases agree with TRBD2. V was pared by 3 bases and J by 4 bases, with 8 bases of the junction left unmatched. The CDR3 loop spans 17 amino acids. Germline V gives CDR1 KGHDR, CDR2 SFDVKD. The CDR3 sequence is CATSDPPGTSGSDTQYF. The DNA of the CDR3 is TGTGCCACCAGTGATCCTCCCGGGACTAGCGGATCAGATACGCAGTATTTT.

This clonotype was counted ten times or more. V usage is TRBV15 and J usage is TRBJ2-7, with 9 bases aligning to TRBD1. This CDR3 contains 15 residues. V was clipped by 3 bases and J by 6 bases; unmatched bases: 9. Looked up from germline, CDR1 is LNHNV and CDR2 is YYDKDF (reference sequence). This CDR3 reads CATSSDWTGEGEQYF. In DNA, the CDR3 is TGTGCCACCAGCAGTGATTGGACAGGGGAGGGCGAGCAGTACTTC.

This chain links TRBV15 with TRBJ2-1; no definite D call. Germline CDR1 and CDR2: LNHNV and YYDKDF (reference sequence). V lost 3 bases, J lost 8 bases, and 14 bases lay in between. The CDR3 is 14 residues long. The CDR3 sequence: CATSRTRVVDEQFF. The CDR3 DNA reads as TGTGCCACCAGCAGGACCCGGGTTGTGGATGAGCAGTTCTTC.

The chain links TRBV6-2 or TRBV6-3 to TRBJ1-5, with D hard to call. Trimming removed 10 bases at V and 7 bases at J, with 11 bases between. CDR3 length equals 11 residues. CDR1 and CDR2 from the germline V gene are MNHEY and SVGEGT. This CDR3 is CATGPRQPQHF. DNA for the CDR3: TGTGCCACCGGCCCCAGGCAGCCCCAGCATTTT.

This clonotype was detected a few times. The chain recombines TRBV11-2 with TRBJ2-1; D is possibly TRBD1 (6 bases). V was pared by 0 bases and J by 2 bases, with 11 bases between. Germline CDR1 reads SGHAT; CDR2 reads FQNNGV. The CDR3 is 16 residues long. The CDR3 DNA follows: TGTGCCAGCAGCTTAGAGGTAGGGGACACCTACAATGAGCAGTTCTTC. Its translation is CASSLEVGDTYNEQFF.

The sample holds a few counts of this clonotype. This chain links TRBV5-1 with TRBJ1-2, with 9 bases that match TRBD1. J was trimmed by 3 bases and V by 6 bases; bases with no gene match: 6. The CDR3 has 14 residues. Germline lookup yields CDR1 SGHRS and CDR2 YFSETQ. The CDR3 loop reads CASKRGQGDYGYTF. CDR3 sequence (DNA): TGCGCCAGCAAAAGGGGACAGGGAGACTATGGCTACACCTTC.

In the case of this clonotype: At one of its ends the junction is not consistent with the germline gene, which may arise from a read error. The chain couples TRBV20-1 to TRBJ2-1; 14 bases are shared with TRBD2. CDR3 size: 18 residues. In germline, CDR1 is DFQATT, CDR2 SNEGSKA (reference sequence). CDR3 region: CSARDPGTSGSTYNERFF. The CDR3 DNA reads TGCAGTGCTAGAGACCCTGGGACTAGCGGGAGCACCTACAATGAGCGGTTCTTC.

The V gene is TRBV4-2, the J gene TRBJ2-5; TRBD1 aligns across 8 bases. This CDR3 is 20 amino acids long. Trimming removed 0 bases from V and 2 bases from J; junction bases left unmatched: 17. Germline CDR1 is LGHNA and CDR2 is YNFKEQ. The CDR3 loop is CASSQDGRQGALSLQETQYF. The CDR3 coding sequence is TGTGCCAGCAGCCAAGATGGTCGGCAGGGGGCGCTTTCTCTACAAGAGACCCAGTACTTC.

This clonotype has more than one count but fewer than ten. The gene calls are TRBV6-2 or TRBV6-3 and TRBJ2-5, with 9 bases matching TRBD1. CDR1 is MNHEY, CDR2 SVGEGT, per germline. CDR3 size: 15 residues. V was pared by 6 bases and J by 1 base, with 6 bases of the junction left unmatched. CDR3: CASRPPGQGQETQYF. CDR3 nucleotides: TGTGCCAGCAGACCCCCGGGACAGGGCCAAGAGACCCAGTACTTC.